Given below is one T cell receptor beta chain in context. The antigen is unknown. The CDR3 has 17 residues. V trimming: 4 bases; J trimming: 7 bases; junction bases outside the gene matches: 13. Germline V lookup: CDR1 SGHRS, CDR2 YFSETQ. The entry originates in a study of shared clonotypes between healthy human individuals. As for the study in general: Contributing individuals were two females and three males aged 18 to 49. CD4 naive and memory got three plates each, CD8 naive two, CD8 memory one.

Study-wide results and limits: Generally, naive subsets (rather than memory subsets) showed larger estimated richness.

The naive CD8 subset, CD45RO-negative cells positively selected for CCR7, excluded terminally differentiated effector memory CD45RA+ cells. How the authors handled the data: ImmunoSEQ sequences covered only the junction and lacked quality scores; filtering therefore differed. Sequenced by immunoSEQ multiplex PCR; TCRdb stores in-frame clones only, minus some. V, J and clone size were drawn from that table, and D and trimming were deduced from the DNA. The data contain around 600,000 clones, more than 95% of them singletons. Input material: naive CD8+ T cells sorted from blood. The origin of this receptor is a young man in good health. This chain uses TRBV5-1 with TRBJ2-1; 11 bases fit TRBD1. This chain's CDR3 is CASSPPRVGQGANEQFF. CDR3 bases: TGCGCCAGCAGCCCCCCCCGAGTCGGACAGGGGGCAAATGAGCAGTTCTTC.